The 11 T cell receptor beta chains presented below share a single source sample, sequenced in a study of beta chain features in type 1 diabetes. Their antigens are not known. All of the isolated RNA was reverse transcribed, so expressed TCRB transcripts were sequenced. TCRdb's table, derived via immunoSEQ multiplex PCR, lists solely in-frame clones and lacks some. The table shows 600,000 to 700,000 clones, with under 15% occurring only once. Findings and limits, study-wide: All four CD4+ subsets of Type 1 diabetes patients contained TCRB CDR3s that were moderately but significantly shorter.

Input material: naive CD4+ T cells from blood. The receptor set was obtained from a man aged 18 to 30 with type 1 diabetes.

This clone has just a few counts. The junction departs from the called germline gene at one end, perhaps through a read error. The rearrangement uses TRBV7-7 and TRBJ1-4, with D perhaps TRBD1 (6 bases). The CDR3 loop spans 14 amino acids. CDR1 and CDR2 from the germline V gene are SSHAT and FNYEAQ (reference sequence). CDR3 DNA: TGTGCTAGCAGCCCGTCGGGGGGGCTTGAAAAACTGTTTTTT. Translation gives CASSPSGGLEKLFF. The full variable domain, its missing parts supplied by reference TRBV7-7 and TRBJ1-4, is GAGVSQSPRYKVTKRGQDVTLRCDPISSHATLYWYQQALGQGPEFLTYFNYEAQPDKSGLPSDRFSAERPEGSISTLTIQRTEQRDSAMYRCASSPSGGLEKLFFGSGTQLSVL.

The V gene is TRBV4-1, the J gene TRBJ1-1; 9 positions match TRBD1. J gave up 1 base and V 4 bases, and 4 bases lay outside the gene matches. The CDR3 runs to 15 residues. Per the germline V gene, CDR1 is MGHRA and CDR2 is YSYEKL. CDR3 DNA sequence: TGCGCCAGCAGCCGCCTGACAGGGGGGAACACTGAAGCTTTCTTT. It codes for CASSRLTGGNTEAFF.

This clone was seen more than once but under ten times. V gene TRBV28 combines with J gene TRBJ2-7, with TRBD2 matching 7 bases. The CDR3 sequence is 15 residues long. The V gene end was trimmed by 6 bases and the J gene end by 2 bases; junction bases not matched to a gene: 10. CDR1 is MDHEN, CDR2 SYDVKM, per germline. CDR3 amino acids: CASRLAQGPTYEQYF. The CDR3 region has the DNA TGTGCCAGCAGACTAGCGCAGGGTCCAACCTACGAGCAGTACTTC. Full variable domain (remainder filled in from reference TRBV28 and TRBJ2-7): DVKVTQSSRYLVKRTGEKVFLECVQDMDHENMFWYRQDPGLGLRLIYFSYDVKMKEKGDIPEGYSVSREKKERFSLILESASTNQTSMYLCASRLAQGPTYEQYFGPGTRLTVT.

This clone was recorded a few times. The chain links TRBV6-5 to TRBJ1-6; D not resolved. The CDR3 consists of 14 residues. Germline loops: CDR1 MNHEY, CDR2 SVGAGI. V gave up 4 bases and J gave up 13 bases, with 17 bases separating them. CDR3 sequence reads: CASSFAGISGPLHF. The DNA of the CDR3 is TGTGCCAGCAGTTTCGCGGGGATAAGCGGGCCCCTCCACTTT.

The V call is TRBV6-5, the J call TRBJ1-1; TRBD1 matches 9 bases. Germline V gives CDR1 MNHEY, CDR2 SVGAGI. The length of the CDR3 is 14 residues. V gave up 7 bases and J gave up 6 bases; unmatched junction bases: 9. Written as DNA, the CDR3 is TGTGCCAGCACCCCCGGGACAGGGTCGCCTGAAGCTTTCTTT. Protein: CASTPGTGSPEAFF.

This clone was detected a few times. The chain combines TRBV18 with TRBJ2-1, with 7 bases fitting TRBD1. This CDR3 is 14 amino acids long. The V gene end was trimmed by 3 bases and the J gene end by 14 bases; junction bases not matched to a gene: 13. Germline CDR1 and CDR2: KGHSH and LQKENI. In nucleotides, the CDR3 is TGTGCCAGCTCACCGAGGACCGGGACAGCGCCGGAGTTCTTC. It encodes CASSPRTGTAPEFF.

This clone was recorded a few times. The gene calls are TRBV30 and TRBJ1-1; D uncertain. The CDR3 covers 12 residues. The V end lost 8 bases, the J end lost 0 bases, and 10 bases lay between the germline ends. The V gene's germline CDR1 is GTSNPN and CDR2 SVGIG (reference sequence). CDR3 in amino acids: CAAEEMNTEAFF. The DNA for the CDR3 is TGTGCCGCCGAGGAAATGAACACTGAAGCTTTCTTT.

This clone was seen a few times. The chain recombines TRBV6-6 with TRBJ2-2, with D unclear. This CDR3 spans 15 amino acids. The V and J ends lost 9 bases and 7 bases respectively, with 21 bases between them. The V gene's germline CDR1 is MNHNY and CDR2 SVGAGI (reference sequence). The CDR3 loop is CASSSLGNGRGELFF. CDR3 coding DNA: TGTGCCAGTTCCTCGTTGGGGAATGGCCGCGGGGAGCTGTTTTTT.

J is TRBJ1-1 and V is TRBV4-1; D remains unclear. Between the trimmed V and J ends, which lost 4 bases and 1 base, there was a span of 13 bases. The CDR3 covers 15 residues. Germline loops: CDR1 MGHRA, CDR2 YSYEKL. CDR3 region: CASSLLHGENTEAFF. The CDR3, as DNA: TGCGCCAGCAGCCTTCTACACGGGGAGAACACTGAAGCTTTCTTT.

This clone appeared a few times. This sample also contains other DNA sequences that code for the same CDR3. The chain recombines TRBV7-9 with TRBJ2-7, with D possibly matching TRBD1 (5 bases). The CDR3 is 12 residues long. CDR1 and CDR2 from the germline V gene are SEHNR and FQNEAQ (reference sequence). V was cut by 2 bases and J by 3 bases, with 5 bases left in between. CDR3 sequence reads: CASSLQGYEQYF. The CDR3 region has the DNA TGTGCCAGCAGCTTACAGGGCTACGAGCAGTACTTC.

V and J are TRBV10-3 and TRBJ1-5; TRBD1 agrees at 8 bases. The CDR3 is 15 amino acids. V dropped 2 bases and J dropped 0; count of bases not matched to a gene: 0. Germline CDR1 and CDR2: ENHRY and SYGVKD. The CDR3 DNA sequence: TGTGCCATCAGTGAGACAGGGGGTAGCAATCAGCCCCAGCATTTT. This translates into CAISETGGSNQPQHF.